This T cell receptor beta chain was sequenced in a study of blood T cell repertoires in COVID-19. The CDR3 consists of 15 residues. Germline CDR1 SGHKS, CDR2 YYEKEE (reference sequence). Trimming took off 2 bases at V and 1 base at J, with 9 bases between the two ends. Authors' analysis steps: Amplification of reference gene primers provided the estimated nucleated cell counts. Assay used: immunoSEQ multiplex PCR; TCRdb lists only in-frame clones, some missing. V and J calls plus clone size are reproduced from that table; the DNA served to infer D and trimming. The table records more than 110,000 clones, approximately 79% of them present only once.

The sample consisted of PBMCs or T cells enriched from blood (not recorded which). The clonotype was recovered from a woman aged 50 to 65 who had recovered from COVID-19. The J gene is TRBJ2-2, the V gene TRBV5-5; D remains ambiguous. The CDR3, as DNA: TGTGCCAGCAGCTTCGGTCGGGTGAACACCGGGGAGCTGTTTTTT. Its protein is CASSFGRVNTGELFF.